A selection of T cell receptor beta chains follows, all from one sample in a study of blood T cell repertoires in COVID-19. Sequenced by immunoSEQ multiplex PCR; TCRdb stores in-frame clones only, minus some. The table records about 73,000 clones, around four fifths of them present only once. The sample consisted of peripheral blood. The receptors derive from a man aged 45-60 years with active COVID-19. CDR3s include the opening cysteine and the closing phenylalanine or tryptophan. The D gene is left open where the match is weak. Size is omitted from some rows. Given values are once, few, many or a class for expanded clones.

abundance	j_gene	v_gene	len	d_gene	CDR3nt	CDR3aa
-	TRBJ2-7	TRBV5-4	15	TRBD1	TGTGCCAGCAGCGTAGGGGACAGGGGGCTATACGAGCAGTACTTC	CASSVGDRGLYEQYF
few	TRBJ2-1	TRBV7-6	15	TRBD2	TGTGCCAGCAGCTTGGGTAGCGGGAGGTGGAATGAGCAGTTCTTC	CASSLGSGRWNEQFF
-	TRBJ2-2	TRBV9	14	-	TGTGCCAGCACCTTGGGACACTCGCCCGGGGAGCTGTTTTTT	CASTLGHSPGELFF
-	TRBJ2-7	TRBV6-6	15	-	TGTGCCAGCAGCACCCTCCAGACAGCACCCTACGAGCAGTACTTC	CASSTLQTAPYEQYF
-	TRBJ2-7	TRBV5-1	17	TRBD2	TGCGCCAGCAGCTCTCTAACACTGGCGGGGGGCTCCTACGAGCAGTACTTC	CASSSLTLAGGSYEQYF
-	TRBJ1-4	TRBV5-1	14	-	TGCGCCAGCACGGGAGGACAAGGTCCTGAAAAACTGTTTTTT	CASTGGQGPEKLFF
-	TRBJ1-1	TRBV6-5	14	-	TGTGCCAGCAGGCACCCTAATGGGGGGGCTGAAGCTTTCTTT	CASRHPNGGAEAFF
-	TRBJ1-2	TRBV5-6	14	TRBD1	TGTGCCAGCAGCTTGGGGACAGGGCGCTTTGGCTACACCTTC	CASSLGTGRFGYTF
-	TRBJ2-2	TRBV6-2/TRBV6-3	14	-	TGTGCCAGCAGTGCGGGACGTAACACCGGGGAGCTGTTTTTT	CASSAGRNTGELFF
-	TRBJ1-5	TRBV2	14	-	TGTGCCAGCAGTGATTCGAGGGGGAATCAGCCCCAGCATTTT	CASSDSRGNQPQHF
few	TRBJ2-2	TRBV5-4	15	TRBD2	TGTGCCAGCAGCCACGGACTAGCGGGATCCGGGGAGCTGTTTTTT	CASSHGLAGSGELFF
-	TRBJ1-5	TRBV5-6	16	TRBD1	TGTGCCAGCAGCGAAGGGACAGGGTACGGGAATCAGCCCCAGCATTTT	CASSEGTGYGNQPQHF
-	TRBJ2-7	TRBV11-2	16	-	TGTGCCAGCAGCTTACAGGTCCTAGCGACCTCCTACGAGCAGTACTTC	CASSLQVLATSYEQYF
once	TRBJ2-3	TRBV9	14	-	TGTGCCAGCAGCGCCCGACTTAGCACAGATACGCAGTATTTT	CASSARLSTDTQYF
-	TRBJ1-5	TRBV3-1/TRBV3-2	15	-	TGTGCCAGCAGCCAAGGCAGTTTATCCGGAGGGCCCCAGCATTTT	CASSQGSLSGGPQHF
-	TRBJ2-5	TRBV5-1	17	TRBD2	TGCGCCAGCAGCTTAGGGTACGCGGGGGGCCTTCAAGAGACCCAGTACTTC	CASSLGYAGGLQETQYF
once	TRBJ2-1	TRBV18	17	TRBD2	TGTGCCAGCTCACGTAATCGGCGGGAGGGCACCTACAATGAGCAGTTCTTC	CASSRNRREGTYNEQFF
-	TRBJ2-3	TRBV5-5	17	TRBD2	TGTGCCAGCAGCCCCAGCGGACTAGCGGGGGGCACAGATACGCAGTATTTT	CASSPSGLAGGTDTQYF
-	TRBJ2-5	TRBV6-2/TRBV6-3	14	-	TGTGCCAGCAGTTACTCCACAGGGCAAGAGACCCAGTACTTC	CASSYSTGQETQYF
-	TRBJ2-2	TRBV4-3	18	TRBD2	TGCGCCAGCAGCCAAGTAGGGGTAGCGGGGAGGAACACCGGGGAGCTGTTTTTT	CASSQVGVAGRNTGELFF
-	TRBJ1-2	TRBV6-1	14	-	TGTGCCAGCAGTGAAACCGGGGTCGAGTATGGCTACACCTTC	CASSETGVEYGYTF
-	TRBJ2-7	TRBV6-5	14	TRBD1	TGTGCCAGCAGTTTCCGGACAGGGGGACACGAGCAGTACTTC	CASSFRTGGHEQYF
-	TRBJ1-2	TRBV18	15	-	TGTGCCAGCTCAGACCAGGGGTCTGTTTCATGGGGCTACACCTTC	CASSDQGSVSWGYTF
-	TRBJ1-2	TRBV20-1	17	-	TGCAGTGCTAGTCCCCGGTTGGTTGCGGGGAGAGGTTATGGCTACACCTTC	CSASPRLVAGRGYGYTF
-	TRBJ1-6	TRBV7-3	14	-	TGTGCCAGCAGCCCGGGGACTAGGGGTTCACCCCTCCACTTT	CASSPGTRGSPLHF
-	TRBJ1-2	TRBV24-1	15	TRBD1	TGTGCCACCAGTGATCCCGGGACAGGGGGTTATGGCTACACCTTC	CATSDPGTGGYGYTF
-	TRBJ2-5	TRBV27	14	-	TGTGCCAGCAGTTGGGGTGCGACAGAAGAGACCCAGTACTTC	CASSWGATEETQYF
-	TRBJ1-4	TRBV9	14	-	TGTGCCAGCAGCGTAGCCGCAACTAATGAAAAACTGTTTTTT	CASSVAATNEKLFF
-	TRBJ1-2	TRBV14	15	TRBD1	TGTGCCAGCAGCCAAGAATGGGACAGTAACTATGGCTACACCTTC	CASSQEWDSNYGYTF
-	TRBJ2-1	TRBV18	15	TRBD2	TGTGCCAGCTCCCCTCTGGGAGGGAGAGGGGATGAGCAGTTCTTC	CASSPLGGRGDEQFF
few	TRBJ1-2	TRBV12-3/TRBV12-4	11	-	TGTGCCAGCGAAGGAGCAGAGGACTACACCTTC	CASEGAEDYTF
-	TRBJ2-5	TRBV7-9	13	-	TGTGCCAGCAGCTTAGAGGCAGCGGAGACCCAGTACTTC	CASSLEAAETQYF
few	TRBJ1-2	TRBV7-9	13	-	TGTGCCAGCAGCTACCGGGGGGCTGGCGGCTACACCTTC	CASSYRGAGGYTF
-	TRBJ2-3	TRBV28	11	-	TGTGCCAGCTCGGTAACAGATACGCAGTATTTT	CASSVTDTQYF
-	TRBJ2-2	TRBV19	16	-	TGTGCCAGTAGTATTCTAGCTGGTTTGAACACCGGGGAGCTGTTTTTT	CASSILAGLNTGELFF
once	TRBJ1-2	TRBV19	14	TRBD1	TGTGCCAGTAGTAGGGGGACAGTCAACTATGGCTACACCTTC	CASSRGTVNYGYTF
-	TRBJ2-1	TRBV10-2	14	TRBD1	TGCGCCAGCCAGTCAGGGACAGGGGACAATGAGCAGTTCTTC	CASQSGTGDNEQFF
-	TRBJ2-3	TRBV7-9	16	TRBD2	TGTGCCAGCAGCTTTGGACTAGCGGGAAGGACAGATACGCAGTATTTT	CASSFGLAGRTDTQYF
once	TRBJ1-4	TRBV6-5	15	-	TGTGCCAGCAGTTACCTGGGGCGGTCGCCTGAAAAACTGTTTTTT	CASSYLGRSPEKLFF
few	TRBJ2-7	TRBV7-9	14	TRBD1	TGTGCCAGCAGCCCTCGGACAGGGGAGTACGAGCAGTACTTC	CASSPRTGEYEQYF
once	TRBJ2-3	TRBV5-1	13	-	TGCGCCAGCAGCTTTGAATCGGGGGATACGCAGTATTTT	CASSFESGDTQYF
-	TRBJ1-2	TRBV6-6	19	TRBD1	TGTGCCAGCAGTCAGGGGCGGGGGACAGGGAATCGGGGAGAGTATGGCTACACCTTC	CASSQGRGTGNRGEYGYTF
once	TRBJ1-5	TRBV12-3/TRBV12-4	13	-	TGTGCCTCAGGGAGGGGTAGCAATCAGCCCCAGCATTTT	CASGRGSNQPQHF
-	TRBJ2-2	TRBV6-2/TRBV6-3	17	TRBD1	TGTGCCAGCAGCCCCGGGACAGGGGGCGCCTGGACCGGGGAGCTGTTTTTT	CASSPGTGGAWTGELFF
-	TRBJ2-2	TRBV24-1	16	-	TGTGCCACCAGTACTGGGCAGCCCGCGAACACCGGGGAGCTGTTTTTT	CATSTGQPANTGELFF
-	TRBJ1-1	TRBV2	13	-	TGTGCCACCTCGACCGAAGGGGGCACTGAAGCTTTCTTT	CATSTEGGTEAFF
-	TRBJ1-4	TRBV9	15	TRBD1	TGTGCCAGCAGCGGAGGGACAGGGATTAATGAAAAACTGTTTTTT	CASSGGTGINEKLFF
few	TRBJ2-1	TRBV7-2	17	-	TGTGCCAGCAGCTTAAGAGCCCCCTCGAGCTCCTACAATGAGCAGTTCTTC	CASSLRAPSSSYNEQFF
-	TRBJ2-7	TRBV6-6	15	TRBD1	TGTGCCAGCAGTTACCATACAGACAGGGTGGGCGAGCAGTACTTC	CASSYHTDRVGEQYF
-	TRBJ1-5	TRBV15	16	TRBD1	TGTGCCACCAGCCACCGACAGGGAATAAGCAATCAGCCCCAGCATTTT	CATSHRQGISNQPQHF